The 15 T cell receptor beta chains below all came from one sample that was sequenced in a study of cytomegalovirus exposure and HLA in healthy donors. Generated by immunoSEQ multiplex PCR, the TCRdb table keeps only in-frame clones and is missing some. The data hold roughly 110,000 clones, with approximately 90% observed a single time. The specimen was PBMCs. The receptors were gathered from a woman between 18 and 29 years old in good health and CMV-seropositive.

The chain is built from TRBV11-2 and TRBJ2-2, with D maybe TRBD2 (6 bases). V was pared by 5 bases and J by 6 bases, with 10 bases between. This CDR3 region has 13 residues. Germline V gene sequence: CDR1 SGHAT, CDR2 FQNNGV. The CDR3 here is CASSTGLPGELFF. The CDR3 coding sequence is TGTGCCAGCAGCACGGGACTGCCCGGGGAGCTGTTTTTT.

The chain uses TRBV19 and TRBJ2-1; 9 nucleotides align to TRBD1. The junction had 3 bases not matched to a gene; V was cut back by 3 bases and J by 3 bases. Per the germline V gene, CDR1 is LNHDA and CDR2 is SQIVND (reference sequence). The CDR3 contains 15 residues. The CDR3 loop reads CASSIRQGVYNEQFF. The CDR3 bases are TGTGCCAGTAGTATCCGACAGGGGGTCTACAATGAGCAGTTCTTC.

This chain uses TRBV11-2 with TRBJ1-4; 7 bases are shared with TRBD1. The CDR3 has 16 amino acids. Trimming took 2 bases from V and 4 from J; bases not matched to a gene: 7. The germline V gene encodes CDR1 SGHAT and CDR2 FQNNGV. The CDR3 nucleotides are TGTGCCAGCAGCTTAACCATGACAGGGAATAATGAAAAACTGTTTTTT. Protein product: CASSLTMTGNNEKLFF.

The CDR3 loop reads CASRPRQGRDYGYTF. CDR3 DNA sequence: TGCGCCAGCAGACCTAGACAGGGAAGGGACTATGGCTACACCTTC. The genes are TRBV5-1 and TRBJ1-2; 7 bases align to TRBD1. CDR3 length equals 15 residues. The V gene end was trimmed by 5 bases and the J gene end by 3 bases; junction bases not matched to a gene: 10. Germline-derived CDR1 and CDR2 are SGHRS and YFSETQ.

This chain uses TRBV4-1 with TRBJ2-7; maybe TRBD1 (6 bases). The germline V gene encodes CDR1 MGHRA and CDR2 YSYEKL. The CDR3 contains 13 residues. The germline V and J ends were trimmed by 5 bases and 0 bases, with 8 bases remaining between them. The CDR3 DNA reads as TGCGCCAGCAGCGACAGGAGCTCCTACGAGCAGTACTTC. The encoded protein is CASSDRSSYEQYF.

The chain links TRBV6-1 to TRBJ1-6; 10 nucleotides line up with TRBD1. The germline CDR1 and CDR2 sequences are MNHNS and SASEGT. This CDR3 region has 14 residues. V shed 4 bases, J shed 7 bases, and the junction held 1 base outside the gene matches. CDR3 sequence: CASSAGQGNSPLHF. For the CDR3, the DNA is TGTGCCAGCAGTGCGGGACAGGGGAATTCACCCCTCCACTTT.

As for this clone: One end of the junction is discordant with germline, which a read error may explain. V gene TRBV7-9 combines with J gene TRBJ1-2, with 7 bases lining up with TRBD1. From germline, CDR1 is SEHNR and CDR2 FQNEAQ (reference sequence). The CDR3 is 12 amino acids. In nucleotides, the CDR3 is TGTGCCAGCAGCTTGGGACAGAGTTCCCCTCAGTTC. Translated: CASSLGQSSPQF.

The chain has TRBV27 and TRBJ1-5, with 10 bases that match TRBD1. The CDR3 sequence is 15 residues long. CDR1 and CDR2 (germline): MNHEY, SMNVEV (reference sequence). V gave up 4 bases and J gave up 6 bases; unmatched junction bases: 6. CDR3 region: CASSWGTGAGQPQHF. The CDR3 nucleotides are TGTGCCAGCAGTTGGGGGACAGGGGCCGGTCAGCCCCAGCATTTT.

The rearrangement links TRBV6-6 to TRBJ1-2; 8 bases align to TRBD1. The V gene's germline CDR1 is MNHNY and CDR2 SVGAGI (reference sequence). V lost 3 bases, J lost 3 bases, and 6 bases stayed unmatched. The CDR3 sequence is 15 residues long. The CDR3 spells CASSYSDRVDYGYTF. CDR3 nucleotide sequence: TGTGCCAGCAGTTATTCGGACAGGGTTGACTATGGCTACACCTTC.

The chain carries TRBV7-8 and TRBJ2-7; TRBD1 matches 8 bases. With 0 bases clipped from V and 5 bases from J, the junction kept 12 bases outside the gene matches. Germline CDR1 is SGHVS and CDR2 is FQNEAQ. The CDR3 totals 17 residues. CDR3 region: CASSLALGGQGRHEQYF. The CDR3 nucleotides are TGTGCCAGCAGCTTAGCGCTTGGAGGACAGGGACGCCACGAGCAGTACTTC.

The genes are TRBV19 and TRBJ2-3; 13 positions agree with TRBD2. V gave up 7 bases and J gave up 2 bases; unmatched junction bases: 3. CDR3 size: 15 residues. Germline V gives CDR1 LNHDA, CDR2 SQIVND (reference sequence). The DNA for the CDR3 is TGTGCCAGTAAGACTAGCGGGGGGATCACAGATACGCAGTATTTT. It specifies CASKTSGGITDTQYF. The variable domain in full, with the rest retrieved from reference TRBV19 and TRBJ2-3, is DGGITQSPKYLFRKEGQNVTLSCEQNLNHDAMYWYRQDPGQGLRLIYYSQIVNDFQKGDIAEGYSVSREKKESFPLTVTSAQKNPTAFYLCASKTSGGITDTQYFGPGTRLTVL.

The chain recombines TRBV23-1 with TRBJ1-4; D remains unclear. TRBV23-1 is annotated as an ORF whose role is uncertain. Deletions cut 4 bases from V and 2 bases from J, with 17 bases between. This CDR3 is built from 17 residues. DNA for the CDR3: TGCGCCAGCAGTCCAGACGTATCAGGCCGCACTAATGAAAAACTGTTTTTT. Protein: CASSPDVSGRTNEKLFF.

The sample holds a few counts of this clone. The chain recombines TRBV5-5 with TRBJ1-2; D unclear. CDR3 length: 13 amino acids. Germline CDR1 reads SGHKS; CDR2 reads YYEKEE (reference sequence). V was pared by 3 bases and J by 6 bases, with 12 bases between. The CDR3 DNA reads TGTGCCAGCAGCTCCTCTTTGGGAGATGGCTACACCTTC. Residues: CASSSSLGDGYTF. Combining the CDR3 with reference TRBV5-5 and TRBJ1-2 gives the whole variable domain DAGVTQSPTHLIKTRGQQVTLRCSPISGHKSVSWYQQVLGQGPQFIFQYYEKEERGRGNFPDRFSARQFPNYSSELNVNALLLGDSALYLCASSSSLGDGYTFGSGTRLTVV.

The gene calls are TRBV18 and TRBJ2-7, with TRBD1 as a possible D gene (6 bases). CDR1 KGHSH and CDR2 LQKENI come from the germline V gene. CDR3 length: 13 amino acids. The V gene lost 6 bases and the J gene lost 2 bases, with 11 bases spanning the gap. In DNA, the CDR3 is TGTGCCAGCTCCCACACAGGGACCTACGAGCAGTACTTC. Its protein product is CASSHTGTYEQYF.

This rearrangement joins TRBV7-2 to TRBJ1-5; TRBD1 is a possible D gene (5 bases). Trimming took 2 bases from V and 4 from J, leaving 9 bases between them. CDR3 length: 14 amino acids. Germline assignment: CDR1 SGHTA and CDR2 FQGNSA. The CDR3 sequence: CASSLRRGNQPQHF. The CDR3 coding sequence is TGTGCCAGCAGCTTAAGACGGGGGAATCAGCCCCAGCATTTT.